These 26 T cell receptor beta chains share one sample of origin, sequenced in a study of Graves' ophthalmopathy and Graves' hyperthyroidism. The study amplified TCR beta CDR3 regions using RNA transcripts. RT-PCR was first run with HTBI primers, then multiplex PCR in a second round. A single record per CDR3 protein comes from TCRdb applying MiXCR to the multiplex PCR reads. The sample lists a few hundred thousand distinct CDR3 sequences, about a sixth occurring once. The sample consisted of peripheral blood. The source of these receptors is an adult man with Graves' ophthalmopathy.

The sample holds many counts of this clonotype. This chain links TRBV18 with TRBJ1-5; D might be TRBD1 (6 bases). Germline CDR1 reads KGHSH; CDR2 reads LQKENI. The CDR3 extends over 14 amino acids. Trimming shortened V by 4 bases and J by 0 bases, and 7 bases separated the two germline ends. In DNA form, the CDR3 reads TGTGCCAGCTCACAGGGGGATAGCAATCAGCCCCAGCATTTT. It encodes CASSQGDSNQPQHF.

At least ten counts were recorded for this clonotype. The chain recombines TRBV12-3 or TRBV12-4 with TRBJ1-6, with 7 bases fitting TRBD1. After removal of 5 bases from V and 11 bases from J, the junction contained 12 bases not matched to a gene. The CDR3 is 15 amino acids. CDR3 amino acids: CASSPSDRDQPPLHF. The CDR3 coding sequence is TGTGCCAGCAGTCCCTCCGACAGGGACCAGCCACCCCTCCACTTT.

The V and J genes are TRBV7-8 and TRBJ2-7; no definite D call. V was shortened by 3 bases and J by 5 bases, with 11 bases between the two germline ends. Germline V gene sequence: CDR1 SGHVS, CDR2 FQNEAQ. This CDR3 has 13 amino acids. The DNA for the CDR3 is TGTGCCAGCAGCTTCGGACCAGGCGACGAGCAGTACTTC. This codes for CASSFGPGDEQYF.

The gene calls are TRBV6-5 and TRBJ2-7; D not resolved. Germline-derived CDR1 and CDR2 are MNHEY and SVGAGI. CDR3 length: 12 amino acids. V was cut by 0 bases and J by 7 bases, with 7 bases left in between. Written as DNA, the CDR3 is TGTGCCAGCAGTTACTCAGGGTGGGAGCAGTACTTC. Amino acids: CASSYSGWEQYF.

V gene TRBV30 combines with J gene TRBJ1-5, with D maybe TRBD1 (5 bases). Germline V gene data show CDR1 as GTSNPN and CDR2 as SVGIG (reference sequence). This CDR3 spans 14 amino acids. V was shortened by 4 bases and J by 4 bases, with 14 bases between the two germline ends. CDR3 DNA sequence: TGTGCCTGGAAGAGGGACGGTGGAAATCAGCCCCAGCATTTT. It encodes CAWKRDGGNQPQHF.

V gene TRBV2 combines with J gene TRBJ2-7, with 15 bases that match TRBD2. CDR1 is SNHLY and CDR2 is FYNNEI in the germline V gene. The CDR3 loop spans 13 amino acids. With 7 bases clipped from V and 6 bases from J, the junction kept 1 base outside the gene matches. In DNA, the CDR3 is TGTGCCAGCAAGGGACTAGCGGGAGGCGAGCAGTACTTC. Translation: CASKGLAGGEQYF.

This clonotype was picked up many times. DNA of the CDR3: TGTGCCAGCAGTGATGTCGTCGTTGCTTTCTTT. It encodes CASSDVVVAFF. The V gene is TRBV6-1, the J gene TRBJ1-1; no clear D gene. The CDR3 sequence is 11 residues long. V lost 3 bases, J lost 11 bases, and 10 bases lay in between. Looked up from germline, CDR1 is MNHNS and CDR2 is SASEGT.

The table lists this clonotype with many counts. This chain uses TRBV29-1 with TRBJ1-2; 8 bases are a match to TRBD1. Germline-derived CDR1 and CDR2 are SQVTM and ANQGSEA. This CDR3 contains 16 residues. The V gene end was trimmed by 1 base and the J gene end by 7 bases; junction bases not matched to a gene: 14. The CDR3 nucleotides read TGCAGCGTTGAAGGGACGAAAACAGGGGGTCGTTTTGGCTACACCTTC. Translating it yields CSVEGTKTGGRFGYTF.

This clonotype was counted many times. The J gene is TRBJ2-5, the V gene TRBV6-1, with D hard to call. This CDR3 has 14 residues. Germline loops: CDR1 MNHNS, CDR2 SASEGT. The ends were cut back, 0 bases at V and 5 bases at J, with 10 bases in the middle. Here the CDR3 DNA reads TGTGCCAGCAGTGAAGCGGGTGTAAGGGAGACCCAGTACTTC. Protein product: CASSEAGVRETQYF.

This clonotype was recorded many times. A much larger clone differs from this one at a single base, so this may be a read error. The gene calls are TRBV6-5 and TRBJ1-2, with D perhaps matching TRBD1 (5 bases). There are 13 residues in the CDR3. Germline V gene sequence: CDR1 MNHEY, CDR2 SVGAGI. This CDR3 reads CASWGRLSFGHTF. CDR3 sequence (DNA): TGTGCCAGCTGGGGCAGGCTCTCTTTTGGCCACACCTTC.

This clonotype came up many times. V usage is TRBV29-1 and J usage is TRBJ2-5; D remains ambiguous. This CDR3 has 12 amino acids. The germline gives CDR1 SQVTM, CDR2 ANQGSEA. The V end was cut by 7 bases, the J end by 4 bases, with 13 bases between. CDR3 sequence: CSAEGYRETQYF. CDR3 nucleotides: TGCAGCGCGGAAGGGTATCGAGAGACCCAGTACTTC.

This clonotype was observed at least ten times. The rearrangement uses TRBV6-2 or TRBV6-3 and TRBJ2-7, with 10 bases lining up with TRBD1. V trimming: 9 bases; J trimming: 7 bases; junction bases outside the gene matches: 6. Germline CDR1 is MNHEY and CDR2 is SVGEGT. The CDR3 sequence is 12 residues long. The CDR3 sequence is CASDRGPGEQYF. In DNA, the CDR3 is TGTGCCAGTGACAGGGGGCCGGGGGAGCAGTACTTC.

This clonotype was observed at least ten times. V is TRBV4-3 and J is TRBJ2-5, with 9 bases matching TRBD2. Germline values: CDR1 LGHNA, CDR2 YSLEER. The CDR3 contains 16 residues. V lost 0 bases, J lost 1 base, and 3 bases stayed unmatched. The chain's CDR3 is CASSQELAGTQETQYF. DNA of the CDR3: TGCGCCAGCAGCCAAGAGCTAGCGGGGACCCAAGAGACCCAGTACTTC.

This chain connects TRBV20-1 to TRBJ2-7; no definite D call. The germline V gene encodes CDR1 DFQATT and CDR2 SNEGSKA (reference sequence). Trimming took 1 base from V and 5 from J, leaving 6 bases between them. The CDR3 runs 11 residues. The CDR3 is CSARVLNEQYF. The CDR3 DNA reads TGCAGTGCTAGAGTGCTAAACGAGCAGTACTTC.

In its sample, this clonotype was seen many times. The chain links TRBV30 to TRBJ1-2, with 7 bases identical to TRBD1. Trimming took 2 bases from V and 6 from J; bases not matched to a gene: 9. Germline CDR1 and CDR2: GTSNPN and SVGIG (reference sequence). The CDR3 consists of 14 residues. This CDR3 is CAWSFQAGGHGYTF. The CDR3 bases are TGTGCCTGGAGTTTTCAGGCAGGGGGGCATGGCTACACCTTC.

This clonotype showed up many times. The rearrangement uses TRBV6-2 or TRBV6-3 and TRBJ1-1; a weak D match, TRBD1 (5 bases). V was trimmed by 6 bases and J by 4 bases, leaving 12 bases between them. Germline CDR1 MNHEY, CDR2 SVGEGT. The CDR3 runs 13 residues. CDR3: CASSNGRATEAFF. The CDR3 DNA is TGTGCCAGCAGCAATGGCAGGGCCACTGAAGCTTTCTTT.

This clonotype was recorded at least ten times. The chain couples TRBV5-1 to TRBJ2-2; no clear D. Germline CDR1 reads SGHRS; CDR2 reads YFSETQ. This CDR3 comprises 16 residues. V was cut by 1 base and J by 0 bases, with 10 bases left in between. Here the CDR3 DNA reads TGCGCCAGCAGCTTGTCGCCGGTATCGAACACCGGGGAGCTGTTTTTT. As protein: CASSLSPVSNTGELFF.

This clonotype was seen many times. The rearrangement uses TRBV7-9 and TRBJ2-5; D may be TRBD2 (6 bases). The germline V and J ends were trimmed by 11 bases and 1 base, with 14 bases remaining between them. CDR1 is SEHNR, CDR2 FQNEAQ, per germline (reference sequence). CDR3 length: 13 residues. CDR3 residues: CAGQGGTQETQYF. Here the CDR3 DNA reads TGTGCCGGCCAGGGCGGGACCCAAGAGACCCAGTACTTC.

The CDR3 DNA reads TGCAGTGCTACTAGCGGGAGAACCCACGAGCAGTACTTC. The encoded protein is CSATSGRTHEQYF. The V gene is TRBV20-1, the J gene TRBJ2-7; TRBD2 aligns across 10 bases. The CDR3 has 13 residues. The V and J ends lost 4 bases and 5 bases, in that order; junction bases with no gene match: 5. Germline CDR1 DFQATT, CDR2 SNEGSKA (reference sequence).

In this sample, this clonotype turned up many times. The J gene is TRBJ1-2, the V gene TRBV7-2; D is perhaps TRBD1 (5 bases). The V gene lost 5 bases and the J gene lost 6 bases, with 16 bases spanning the gap. The CDR3 has 14 amino acids. The germline gives CDR1 SGHTA, CDR2 FQGNSA. CDR3 in amino acids: CASSLTRRGDGYTF. CDR3 DNA: TGTGCCAGCAGCCTAACCCGGCGGGGGGATGGCTACACCTTC.

This clonotype appeared many times. The rearrangement joins TRBV5-1 to TRBJ2-7; D may correspond to TRBD1 or TRBD2 (5 bases each). CDR1 and CDR2 (germline): SGHRS, YFSETQ. Trimming took off 2 bases at V and 4 bases at J, with 13 bases between the two ends. The length of the CDR3 is 14 residues. DNA for the CDR3: TGCGCCAGCAGCTTCCCAGGGAGTGGGTACGAGCAGTACTTC. It codes for CASSFPGSGYEQYF.

About this clonotype: A much larger clone lies one base from this, so it may be a read error. The chain links TRBV3-1 to TRBJ2-5; weak D call: TRBD1 (5 bases). V lost 4 bases and J 2 bases, leaving 8 bases between the germline ends. Germline V CDR1 and CDR2: LGHDT, YNNKEL (reference sequence). The length of the CDR3 is 13 residues. CDR3 sequence reads: CASSLRQQETQYF. The CDR3 DNA reads TGTGCCAGCAGCCTAAGACAGCAAGAGACCCAGTACTTC.

This clonotype came up many times. This sequence joins TRBV30 and TRBJ2-3, with 10 bases aligning to TRBD2. CDR3 length equals 11 residues. CDR1 GTSNPN and CDR2 SVGIG come from the germline V gene (reference sequence). The CDR3 DNA is TGTGGGAGCGGGAGGGCAGATACGCAGTATTTT. This encodes CGSGRADTQYF.

In this sample, this clonotype turned up many times. The rearrangement joins TRBV27 to TRBJ2-7, with D unresolved. Trimming removed 5 bases from V and 6 bases from J, with 14 bases in between. Germline CDR1 MNHEY, CDR2 SMNVEV (reference sequence). The CDR3 has 13 amino acids. CDR3 sequence reads: CASSDLDTFEQYF. The DNA for the CDR3 is TGTGCCAGCAGTGACTTAGATACATTCGAGCAGTACTTC.

The V gene is TRBV10-3, the J gene TRBJ2-5; tentative D call: TRBD1 (6 bases). This CDR3 spans 13 amino acids. CDR1 and CDR2 (germline): ENHRY, SYGVKD. The germline V and J ends were trimmed by 2 bases and 5 bases, with 9 bases remaining between them. CDR3 protein: CAISEERGETQYF. CDR3 DNA: TGTGCCATCAGTGAGGAGAGGGGGGAGACCCAGTACTTC.

This clonotype was counted many times. The chain joins TRBV20-1 to TRBJ1-1; no definite D call. Germline lookup yields CDR1 DFQATT and CDR2 SNEGSKA (reference sequence). V was pared by 1 base and J by 4 bases, with 10 bases between. The CDR3 is 13 residues long. This CDR3 is CSARGFDTTEAFF. For the CDR3, the DNA is TGCAGTGCTAGAGGCTTCGACACCACTGAAGCTTTCTTT.